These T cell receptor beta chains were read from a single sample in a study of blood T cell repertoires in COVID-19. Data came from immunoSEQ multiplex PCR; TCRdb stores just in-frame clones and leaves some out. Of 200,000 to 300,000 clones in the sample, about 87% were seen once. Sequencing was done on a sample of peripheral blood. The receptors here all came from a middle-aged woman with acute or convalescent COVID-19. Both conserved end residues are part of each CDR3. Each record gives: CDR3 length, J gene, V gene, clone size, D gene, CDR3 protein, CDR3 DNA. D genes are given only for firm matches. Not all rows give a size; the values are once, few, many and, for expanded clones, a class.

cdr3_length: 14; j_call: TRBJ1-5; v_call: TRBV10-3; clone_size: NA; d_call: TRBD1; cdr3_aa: CAIGETGDFQPQHF; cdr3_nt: TGTGCCATCGGGGAGACAGGGGATTTTCAGCCCCAGCATTTT
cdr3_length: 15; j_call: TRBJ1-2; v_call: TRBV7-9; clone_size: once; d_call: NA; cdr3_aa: CASSLETRGQYGYTF; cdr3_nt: TGTGCCAGCAGCTTAGAAACGAGAGGACAGTATGGCTACACCTTC
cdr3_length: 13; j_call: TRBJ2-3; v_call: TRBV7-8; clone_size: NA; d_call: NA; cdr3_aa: CASSSRYPDTQYF; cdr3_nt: TGTGCCAGCAGCTCTCGGTACCCAGATACGCAGTATTTT
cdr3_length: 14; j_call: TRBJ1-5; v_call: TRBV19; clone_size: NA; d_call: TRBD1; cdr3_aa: CASSHDRVYQPQHF; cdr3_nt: TGTGCCAGTAGCCACGACAGGGTCTATCAGCCCCAGCATTTT
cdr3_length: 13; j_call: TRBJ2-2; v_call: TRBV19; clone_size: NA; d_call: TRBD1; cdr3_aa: CATAGQGFGELFF; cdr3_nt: TGTGCCACCGCGGGACAGGGTTTCGGGGAGCTGTTTTTT
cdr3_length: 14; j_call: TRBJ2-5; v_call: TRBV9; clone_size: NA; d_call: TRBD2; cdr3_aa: CASSKRGGEETQYF; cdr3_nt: TGTGCCAGCAGCAAGCGGGGGGGCGAAGAGACCCAGTACTTC
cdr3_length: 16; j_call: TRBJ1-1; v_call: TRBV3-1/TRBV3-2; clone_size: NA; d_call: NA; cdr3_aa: CASSRDTGWTNTEAFF; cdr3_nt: TGTGCCAGCAGCCGAGATACAGGGTGGACGAACACTGAAGCTTTCTTT
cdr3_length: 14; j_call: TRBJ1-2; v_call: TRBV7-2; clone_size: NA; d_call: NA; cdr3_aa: CASSSAGAGYGYTF; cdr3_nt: TGTGCCAGCAGCTCCGCAGGGGCCGGCTATGGCTACACCTTC
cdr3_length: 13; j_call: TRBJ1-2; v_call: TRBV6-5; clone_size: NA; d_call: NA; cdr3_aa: CASTPSRDSGYTF; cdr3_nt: TGTGCCAGCACCCCCTCCAGGGACTCTGGCTACACCTTC
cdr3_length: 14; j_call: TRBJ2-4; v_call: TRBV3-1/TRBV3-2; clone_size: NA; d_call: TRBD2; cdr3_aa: CASSQELGAGGLYF; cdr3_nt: TGTGCCAGCAGCCAAGAATTAGGCGCGGGAGGATTGTACTTC
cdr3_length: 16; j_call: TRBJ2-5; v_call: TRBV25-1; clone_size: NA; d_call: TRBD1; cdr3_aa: CASSEYRTGIGETQYF; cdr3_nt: TGTGCCAGCAGTGAATACAGGACAGGGATCGGGGAGACCCAGTACTTC
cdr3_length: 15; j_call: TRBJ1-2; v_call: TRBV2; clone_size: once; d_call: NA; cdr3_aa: CASIRGPGNNYGYTF; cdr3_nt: TGTGCCAGCATTCGGGGTCCAGGCAATAACTATGGCTACACCTTC
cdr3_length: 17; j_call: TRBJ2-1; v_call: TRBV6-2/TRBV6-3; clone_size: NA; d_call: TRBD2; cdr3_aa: CASSYTGGSYSYNEQFF; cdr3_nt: TGTGCCAGCAGTTACACGGGGGGGTCCTACTCCTACAATGAGCAGTTCTTC
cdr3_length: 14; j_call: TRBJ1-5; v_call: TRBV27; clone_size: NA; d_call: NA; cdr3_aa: CASSLGSGHQPQHF; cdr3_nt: TGTGCCAGCAGTTTAGGGTCAGGGCATCAGCCCCAGCATTTT
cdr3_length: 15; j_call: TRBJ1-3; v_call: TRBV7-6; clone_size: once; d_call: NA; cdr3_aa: CASSLGRGSGNTIYF; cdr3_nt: TGTGCCAGCAGCCTGGGAAGGGGCTCTGGAAACACCATATATTTT
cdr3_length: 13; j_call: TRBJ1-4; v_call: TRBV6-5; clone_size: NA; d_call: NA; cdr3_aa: CASLTGANEKLFF; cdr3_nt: TGTGCCAGCCTGACAGGAGCTAATGAAAAACTGTTTTTT
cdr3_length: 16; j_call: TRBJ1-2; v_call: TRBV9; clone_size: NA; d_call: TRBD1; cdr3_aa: CASNPTDRGREKGYTF; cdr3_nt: TGTGCCAGCAACCCAACGGACAGGGGGAGAGAAAAAGGCTACACCTTC
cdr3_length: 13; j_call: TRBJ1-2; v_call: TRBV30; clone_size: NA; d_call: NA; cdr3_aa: CAWSGGTGLGYTF; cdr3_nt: TGTGCCTGGAGCGGCGGGACGGGTTTAGGCTACACCTTC
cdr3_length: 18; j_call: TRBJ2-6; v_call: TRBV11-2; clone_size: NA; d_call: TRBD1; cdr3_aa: CASQPGTGGLSGANVLTF; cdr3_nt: TGTGCCAGCCAACCCGGGACAGGGGGACTCTCTGGGGCCAACGTCCTGACTTTC
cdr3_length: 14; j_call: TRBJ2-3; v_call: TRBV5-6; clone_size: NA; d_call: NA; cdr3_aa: CASSRGIGTDTQYF; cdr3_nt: TGTGCCAGCAGCAGGGGAATTGGGACAGATACGCAGTATTTT
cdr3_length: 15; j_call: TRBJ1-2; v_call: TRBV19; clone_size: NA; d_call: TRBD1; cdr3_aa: CASMPGQGVLYGYTF; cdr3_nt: TGTGCCAGTATGCCGGGACAGGGGGTTCTCTATGGCTACACCTTC